One sample yielded the 5 T cell receptor beta chains listed below, sequenced in a study of blood T cell repertoires in COVID-19. Profiling relied on immunoSEQ multiplex PCR, and the TCRdb table lists in-frame clones only, not all of them. The sample carries 120,000 to 150,000 clones, around 87% recorded once. The specimen sequenced was peripheral blood. Receptor source: a woman aged 45-65 years with active or convalescent COVID-19.

This clone was counted a few times. The genes are TRBV7-9 and TRBJ1-1; D remains ambiguous. Germline CDR1 and CDR2: SEHNR and FQNEAQ (reference sequence). The CDR3 consists of 14 residues. Trimming took off 5 bases at V and 1 base at J, with 11 bases between the two ends. CDR3 in amino acids: CASSLGNGNTEAFF. The CDR3 coding sequence is TGTGCCAGCAGCCTCGGTAACGGGAACACTGAAGCTTTCTTT.

The rearrangement uses TRBV6-2 or TRBV6-3 and TRBJ1-5, with 7 bases fitting TRBD1. Germline V CDR1 and CDR2: MNHEY, SVGEGT. J lost 9 bases, V lost 5 bases, and 10 bases had no gene match. CDR3 length: 14 residues. The CDR3 DNA is TGTGCCAGCAGTCAATCGATACGACAGGGGCCCCAGCATTTT. Translating it yields CASSQSIRQGPQHF.

The genes are TRBV12-5 and TRBJ1-1; D ambiguous. The V gene's germline CDR1 is LGHNT and CDR2 FRNRAP. With 6 bases removed from V and 0 bases from J, the gap between germline ends came to 8 bases. This CDR3 spans 13 amino acids. In DNA, the CDR3 is TGTGCTAGTGGGGCTTATCTGAACACTGAAGCTTTCTTT. Translation gives CASGAYLNTEAFF.

V is TRBV5-1 and J is TRBJ1-3; TRBD1 agrees at 10 bases. V dropped 2 bases and J dropped 2; count of bases not matched to a gene: 1. The CDR3 runs to 15 residues. The V gene's germline CDR1 is SGHRS and CDR2 YFSETQ. CDR3 bases: TGCGCCAGCAGCTTAGGGACAGGGGCTGGAAACACCATATATTTT. Its translation is CASSLGTGAGNTIYF.

This chain connects TRBV19 to TRBJ2-1, with 7 bases matching TRBD2. The V gene end was trimmed by 0 bases and the J gene end by 5 bases; junction bases not matched to a gene: 4. The CDR3 length is 15 residues. Germline V gene lookup returns CDR1 LNHDA and CDR2 SQIVND (reference sequence). The CDR3 nucleotides are TGTGCCAGTAGTATAGAAGGGCGGGAGCACAATGAGCAGTTCTTC. Its translation: CASSIEGREHNEQFF.